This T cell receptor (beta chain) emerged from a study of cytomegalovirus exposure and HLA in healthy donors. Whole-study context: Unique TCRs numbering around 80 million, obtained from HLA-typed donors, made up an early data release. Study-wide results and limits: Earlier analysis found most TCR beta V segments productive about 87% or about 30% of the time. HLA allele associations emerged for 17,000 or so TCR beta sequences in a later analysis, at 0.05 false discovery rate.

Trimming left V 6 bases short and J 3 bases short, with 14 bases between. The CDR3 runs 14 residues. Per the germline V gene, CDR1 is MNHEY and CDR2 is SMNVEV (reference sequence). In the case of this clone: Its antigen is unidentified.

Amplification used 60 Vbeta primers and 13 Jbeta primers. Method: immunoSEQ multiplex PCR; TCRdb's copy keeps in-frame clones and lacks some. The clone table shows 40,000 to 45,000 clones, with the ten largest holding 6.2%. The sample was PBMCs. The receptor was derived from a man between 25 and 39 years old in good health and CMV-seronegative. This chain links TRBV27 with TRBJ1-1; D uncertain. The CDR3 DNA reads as TGTGCCAGCAGGGGGATTCCGGGGTACACTGAAGCTTTCTTT. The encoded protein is CASRGIPGYTEAFF.